The table lists the clone carrying this T cell receptor (beta chain) with many counts. Its antigen is undetermined. The authors made TCR cDNA by 5'RACE template switching, adding a universal primer site and UMIs. TCRdb reprocessed the 5' RACE reads with MiXCR, giving one entry per CDR3 protein. The data show 250,000 to 300,000 distinct CDR3 sequences, over 4.5% seen once. The sample belongs to a study of T cells after yellow fever vaccination. At the level of the study: The fractions with low cell numbers were processed using SMART-Seq v4 Ultra Low Input.

Overall study results and limits: Post-booster repertoires contained most primary-vaccination clones again (around 96% CD4, about 88% CD8). Contamination by abundant bulk-population clonotypes could be present in FACS-sorted repertoires.

This CDR3 has 17 residues. The germline CDR1 and CDR2 sequences are SGHVS and FQNEAQ. With 1 base clipped from V and 0 bases from J, the junction kept 3 bases outside the gene matches. The sequence was collected from a man aged 18 to 29 who received the YFV17D yellow fever vaccine. The gene calls are TRBV7-8 and TRBJ2-2, with 9 bases aligning to TRBD1. The input for sequencing was CD4+ T cells sorted from PBMCs, taken on the day of the yellow fever booster vaccination. The CDR3 loop is CASSLVGTGPNTGELFF. CDR3 bases: TGTGCCAGCAGCTTAGTCGGGACAGGGCCGAACACCGGGGAGCTGTTTTTT.